This passage covers 20 T cell receptor beta chains from one sample sequenced in a study of T-cell reconstitution after alpha-beta-depleted transplantation in children. Unique molecular identifiers were incorporated during preparation of the TCRbeta library. TCRdb analysed the PCR reads with MiXCR anew, one entry per CDR3 protein. The sample carries some 340,000 distinct CDR3 sequences, approximately 10% recorded once. The starting material was PBMCs from the stem cell graft donor, obtained from the stem cell graft. The receptors derive from a human donor who donated a stem cell graft to a child with acute lymphoblastic leukemia.

The table lists this clonotype with a few counts. The chain carries TRBV20-1 and TRBJ2-7, with D perhaps matching TRBD2 (5 bases). The CDR3 contains 12 residues. The germline V gene encodes CDR1 DFQATT and CDR2 SNEGSKA (reference sequence). Trimming left V 3 bases short and J 3 bases short, with 9 bases between. The CDR3 DNA reads as TGCAGTGCTAGGGGGAGAAACTACGAGCAGTACTTC. Translating it yields CSARGRNYEQYF.

The rearrangement uses TRBV6-1 and TRBJ2-5; weak D call: TRBD1 (5 bases). Germline CDR1 reads MNHNS; CDR2 reads SASEGT. This CDR3 spans 13 amino acids. Deletions cut 3 bases from V and 5 bases from J, with 10 bases between. CDR3 in amino acids: CASSETDWETQYF. CDR3 in DNA: TGTGCCAGCAGTGAGACAGATTGGGAGACCCAGTACTTC.

This clonotype was recorded a few times. The genes are TRBV7-2 and TRBJ2-4, with unresolved D. Deletions cut 1 base from V and 0 bases from J, with 10 bases between. The CDR3 is 16 residues long. Germline V gives CDR1 SGHTA, CDR2 FQGNSA. DNA of the CDR3: TGTGCCAGCAGCTTAGAGGGTATGCTAGCCAAAAACATTCAGTACTTC. Its translation: CASSLEGMLAKNIQYF.

The chain has TRBV2 and TRBJ2-2; D may be TRBD1 or TRBD2 (5 bases each). This CDR3 spans 13 amino acids. The germline CDR1 and CDR2 sequences are SNHLY and FYNNEI. Between the trimmed V and J ends, which lost 3 bases and 4 bases, there was a span of 6 bases. CDR3 sequence (DNA): TGTGCCAGCAGTGAGGGGGTCACCGGGGAGCTGTTTTTT. It is translated as CASSEGVTGELFF.

CDR3 nucleotide sequence: TGCGCCAGCAGCTTGGATTGGGACAGGGAGACCCAGTACTTC. Protein sequence: CASSLDWDRETQYF. The chain has TRBV5-1 and TRBJ2-5; 8 positions agree with TRBD1. J gave up 5 bases and V 0 bases, and 3 bases lay outside the gene matches. The CDR3 sequence is 14 residues long. Germline CDR1 and CDR2: SGHRS and YFSETQ.

This clonotype was found a few times. Its ends do not fully match the called genes, so a read error is possible. V gene TRBV3-1 combines with J gene TRBJ2-7; D not certain. The CDR3 contains 15 residues. Germline-derived CDR1 and CDR2 are LGHDT and YNNKEL (reference sequence). The CDR3 sequence: CASSRSLRSSHEQYF. CDR3 nucleotides: TGTGCCAGCAGCCGATCGCTAAGGAGCTCCCACGAGCAGTACTTC.

This clonotype came up a few times. The chain has TRBV28 and TRBJ2-1, with a tentative D call TRBD1 (9 bases). Germline assignment: CDR1 MDHEN and CDR2 SYDVKM. Trimming took off 7 bases at V and 0 bases at J, with 28 bases between the two ends. This CDR3 has 20 residues. The CDR3 DNA is TGTGCCAGCACCGGGACAGGGAGGCGGGAGGCCAGTAGCTCCTACAATGAGCAGTTCTTC. This encodes CASTGTGRREASSSYNEQFF.

The chain uses TRBV6-1 and TRBJ2-3, with 8 bases matching TRBD1. The CDR3 is made up of 17 amino acids. The V gene's germline CDR1 is MNHNS and CDR2 SASEGT. The junction had 15 bases not matched to a gene; V was cut back by 6 bases and J by 4 bases. The DNA of the CDR3 is TGTGCCAGCAGGGCTCCCCGGACAGGGAAAGTAGCAGATACGCAGTATTTT. This gives the protein CASRAPRTGKVADTQYF.

This clonotype was recorded many times. The rearrangement links TRBV12-3 or TRBV12-4 to TRBJ2-1, with TRBD2 matching over 8 bases. Trimming removed 2 bases from V and 8 bases from J; junction bases left unmatched: 5. The CDR3 extends over 14 amino acids. This CDR3 reads CASSLSGGRDEQFF. The CDR3 DNA reads TGTGCCAGCAGTTTATCGGGAGGGCGCGATGAGCAGTTCTTC.

The V and J genes are TRBV2 and TRBJ1-1; D unclear. The CDR3 is 16 amino acids. Trimming removed 6 bases from V and 2 bases from J, with 19 bases in between. The germline V gene has CDR1 SNHLY and CDR2 FYNNEI. CDR3 region: CASRNSDLSLNTEAFF. The CDR3 DNA reads TGTGCCAGCAGGAACTCGGACCTATCGCTCAACACTGAAGCTTTCTTT.

The chain recombines TRBV2 with TRBJ1-3; TRBD1 is a possible D gene (5 bases). Germline values: CDR1 SNHLY, CDR2 FYNNEI. The V end lost 2 bases, the J end lost 0 bases, and 11 bases lay between the germline ends. This CDR3 region has 16 residues. The CDR3 protein is CASSEYRQTSGNTIYF. The CDR3, as DNA: TGTGCCAGCAGTGAATATCGACAGACCTCTGGAAACACCATATATTTT. The whole variable domain, remainder taken from reference TRBV2 and TRBJ1-3, is EPEVTQTPSHQVTQMGQEVILRCVPISNHLYFYWYRQILGQKVEFLVSFYNNEISEKSEIFDDQFSVERPDGSNFTLKIRSTKLEDSAMYFCASSEYRQTSGNTIYFGEGSWLTVV.

There are a few counts of this clonotype. V and J are TRBV20-1 and TRBJ2-3; D not certain. The CDR3 contains 11 residues. Trimming cost V 5 bases and J 1 base, with 4 bases left between them. Germline V gives CDR1 DFQATT, CDR2 SNEGSKA (reference sequence). CDR3 DNA sequence: TGCAGTGCTGAAGGCACAGATACGCAGTATTTT. Protein product: CSAEGTDTQYF.

This clonotype was recorded a few times. V and J are TRBV5-1 and TRBJ2-1; TRBD1 agrees at 9 bases. The trim removed 0 bases at V and 2 bases at J, leaving 3 bases unmatched. The CDR3 runs to 16 residues. Germline values: CDR1 SGHRS, CDR2 YFSETQ. The CDR3, as DNA: TGCGCCAGCAGCTTGGTAACAGGGGGCCCCTACAATGAGCAGTTCTTC. Its translation is CASSLVTGGPYNEQFF.

This clonotype has only a few counts. The J gene is TRBJ2-3, the V gene TRBV20-1, with TRBD2 matching 14 bases. Germline CDR1 reads DFQATT; CDR2 reads SNEGSKA (reference sequence). This CDR3 comprises 19 residues. Trimming took 3 bases from V and 1 from J; bases not matched to a gene: 12. In DNA, the CDR3 is TGCAGTGCTAGCCGACCGGGACTAGCGGGAGCAAGGGGCACAGATACGCAGTATTTT. It specifies CSASRPGLAGARGTDTQYF.

This clonotype showed up many times. The chain couples TRBV5-1 to TRBJ2-1; no clear D gene. The V end was cut by 1 base, the J end by 6 bases, with 8 bases between. The CDR3 runs to 13 residues. The germline V gene encodes CDR1 SGHRS and CDR2 YFSETQ. CDR3 nucleotides: TGCGCCAGCAGCTTGTCTTCCGTCAATGAGCAGTTCTTC. As protein: CASSLSSVNEQFF.

This clonotype was detected a few times. The chain carries TRBV7-2 and TRBJ2-7, with 9 bases matching TRBD1. J gave up 0 bases and V 8 bases, and 5 bases lay outside the gene matches. The length of the CDR3 is 14 residues. Per the germline V gene, CDR1 is SGHTA and CDR2 is FQGNSA. The CDR3 bases are TGTGCCAGCGGGCCGACAGGGGGCTCCTACGAGCAGTACTTC. This gives the protein CASGPTGGSYEQYF. The complete variable domain, with remaining parts taken from reference TRBV7-2 and TRBJ2-7, reads GAGVSQSPSNKVTEKGKDVELRCDPISGHTALYWYRQSLGQGLEFLIYFQGNSAPDKSGLPSDRFSAERTGGSVSTLTIQRTQQEDSAVYLCASGPTGGSYEQYFGPGTRLTVT.

This clonotype was observed at least ten times. This chain connects TRBV4-3 to TRBJ2-7; 8 bases line up with TRBD2. Trimming removed 2 bases from V and 2 bases from J; junction bases left unmatched: 2. CDR1 and CDR2 from the germline V gene are LGHNA and YSLEER. The CDR3 is 14 residues long. Here the CDR3 DNA reads TGCGCCAGCAGCCAAACTAGCGGAACCTACGAGCAGTACTTC. Its protein product is CASSQTSGTYEQYF.

This clonotype was seen only a few times. The chain is built from TRBV4-1 and TRBJ2-5; D is perhaps TRBD1 or TRBD2 (5 bases each). V was trimmed by 1 base and J by 4 bases, leaving 13 bases between them. Germline V gives CDR1 MGHRA, CDR2 YSYEKL. This CDR3 comprises 15 residues. In DNA, the CDR3 is TGCGCCAGCAGCCAAGTGGGGGACCGACGAGAGACCCAGTACTTC. Amino acid sequence: CASSQVGDRRETQYF.

The V call is TRBV27, the J call TRBJ2-3, with TRBD2 identical over 7 bases. The CDR3 extends over 15 amino acids. Trimming cost V 7 bases and J 5 bases; bases outside gene matches: 12. Looked up from germline, CDR1 is MNHEY and CDR2 is SMNVEV (reference sequence). CDR3 region: CASKSRSGRVDTQYF. CDR3 DNA: TGTGCCAGCAAAAGTCGTAGCGGGCGGGTAGATACGCAGTATTTT.

This chain joins TRBV7-9 and TRBJ2-3; D possibly corresponds to TRBD2 (6 bases). Per germline, CDR1 SEHNR and CDR2 FQNEAQ (reference sequence). CDR3 length: 12 residues. V lost 7 bases and J lost 4, with 9 bases in between. The CDR3 DNA is TGTGCCAGCACCCGGGGGTCAGATACGCAGTATTTT. Translated: CASTRGSDTQYF.